Below, 32 T cell receptor beta chains from the same sample are listed, as sequenced in a study of blood T cell repertoires in COVID-19. Clones were sequenced by immunoSEQ multiplex PCR, and TCRdb holds only the in-frame ones, with some missing. The sample includes around 250,000 clones, 65% to 90% seen only once; the top ten take approximately 9.6%. Sequencing used PBMCs or T cells enriched from blood (not recorded which). These receptors were obtained from a woman in her 50s with acute COVID-19.

CDR3: CASSLTSGGHNEQFF. CDR3 sequence (DNA): TGTGCCAGCAGCCTCACTAGCGGGGGGCACAATGAGCAGTTCTTC. The genes are TRBV5-4 and TRBJ2-1, with TRBD2 identical over 12 bases. Looked up from germline, CDR1 is SGHNT and CDR2 is YYREEE (reference sequence). Losses at the gene ends were 4 bases for V and 5 bases for J; bases not matched to a gene: 4. This CDR3 has 15 residues.

A few counts support this clone. The chain couples TRBV3-1 (or the pseudogene TRBV3-2) to TRBJ2-3, with D possibly matching TRBD2 (6 bases). V lost 0 bases, J lost 3 bases, and 10 bases lay in between. CDR1 is LGHDT, CDR2 YNNKEL, per germline (reference sequence). The CDR3 is made up of 15 amino acids. The CDR3 is CASSQDLRGTDTQYF. DNA for the CDR3: TGTGCCAGCAGCCAAGACCTCCGGGGGACAGATACGCAGTATTTT.

The rearrangement uses TRBV12-3 or TRBV12-4 and TRBJ2-4; D is unresolved. Trimming took 6 bases from V and 1 from J, leaving 4 bases between them. This CDR3 has 12 amino acids. The DNA of the CDR3 is TGTGCCAGCAGCCTTGCCAAAAACATTCAGTACTTC. It translates to CASSLAKNIQYF.

Note on this clone: The DNA is left out, because the CDR3 cannot be placed on it with certainty; the CDR3 is given as TCRdb lists it. This chain uses TRBV12-5 with TRBJ1-1; the table gives TRBD1 as D, unverified against the DNA. The germline V gene has CDR1 LGHNT and CDR2 FRNRAP. The CDR3 is made up of 12 amino acids, end residues included. The CDR3 is CASGTDVPEAFF.

The chain joins TRBV5-1 to TRBJ1-1, with TRBD1 identical over 7 bases. The CDR3 has 15 residues. After removal of 0 bases from V and 0 bases from J, the junction contained 2 bases not matched to a gene. CDR1 and CDR2 (germline): SGHRS, YFSETQ. CDR3 bases: TGCGCCAGCAGCTTGGGAGGGGGCATGAACACTGAAGCTTTCTTT. As protein: CASSLGGGMNTEAFF.

This clone occurred once. This chain connects TRBV5-1 to TRBJ2-3; no definite D call. The CDR3 is 13 amino acids. V was cut by 3 bases and J by 5 bases, with 10 bases left in between. Germline values: CDR1 SGHRS, CDR2 YFSETQ. The CDR3, as DNA: TGCGCCAGCAGCTCCCGACCGGGAGATACGCAGTATTTT. It encodes CASSSRPGDTQYF.

The chain combines TRBV27 with TRBJ2-1; 9 bases are a match to TRBD2. V was pared by 4 bases and J by 7 bases, with 8 bases of the junction left unmatched. CDR3 size: 15 residues. Per the germline V gene, CDR1 is MNHEY and CDR2 is SMNVEV (reference sequence). Here the CDR3 reads CASSSPSGAGNEQFF. The DNA for the CDR3 is TGTGCCAGCAGTTCCCCTAGCGGGGCCGGGAATGAGCAGTTCTTC.

V and J are TRBV4-2 and TRBJ1-5; D perhaps matches TRBD1 (5 bases). The germline V and J ends were trimmed by 2 bases and 0 bases, with 8 bases remaining between them. The CDR3 consists of 15 residues. Germline V gives CDR1 LGHNA, CDR2 YNFKEQ. CDR3 region: CASSQQGYSNQPQHF. The CDR3 nucleotides are TGTGCCAGCAGCCAACAGGGTTATAGCAATCAGCCCCAGCATTTT.

This sequence joins TRBV7-2 and TRBJ2-7; possible D gene TRBD2, 6 bases. Germline loops: CDR1 SGHTA, CDR2 FQGNSA. The CDR3 consists of 14 residues. Trimming stripped 1 base from V and 3 bases from J, with 10 bases between. The CDR3 loop is CASSLGTNFYEQYF. The CDR3 nucleotides read TGTGCCAGCAGCTTAGGGACTAACTTCTACGAGCAGTACTTC.

This chain joins TRBV5-1 and TRBJ2-1, with D uncertain. Per the germline V gene, CDR1 is SGHRS and CDR2 is YFSETQ. This CDR3 spans 12 amino acids. The ends were cut back, 2 bases at V and 9 bases at J, with 9 bases in the middle. The CDR3 sequence: CASSFGDTEQFF. CDR3 in DNA: TGCGCCAGCAGCTTCGGCGACACTGAGCAGTTCTTC.

J is TRBJ1-2 and V is TRBV15; D gene ambiguous. V was shortened by 0 bases and J by 0 bases, with 8 bases between the two germline ends. Germline V gene data show CDR1 as LNHNV and CDR2 as YYDKDF (reference sequence). The CDR3 contains 15 residues. The DNA for the CDR3 is TGTGCCACCAGCAGAGATTTCCAAACTAACTATGGCTACACCTTC. Protein sequence: CATSRDFQTNYGYTF.

The chain recombines TRBV4-1 with TRBJ2-1, with a tentative D call TRBD2 (6 bases). The CDR3 is 18 amino acids. V lost 1 base, J lost 6 bases, and 22 bases lay in between. Germline V gives CDR1 MGHRA, CDR2 YSYEKL. Written as DNA, the CDR3 is TGCGCCAGCAGCCAAGTCAGCCCGCGGGATAGGCTTAGCAATGAGCAGTTCTTC. As protein: CASSQVSPRDRLSNEQFF.

This chain uses TRBV10-3 with TRBJ2-7; weak D call: TRBD1 (5 bases). The CDR3 is made up of 13 amino acids. Trimming left V 6 bases short and J 2 bases short, with 11 bases between. Germline V lookup: CDR1 ENHRY, CDR2 SYGVKD. The CDR3 nucleotides are TGTGCCATCAGAACGACAGAGACCTACGAGCAGTACTTC. It specifies CAIRTTETYEQYF.

This clone was recorded many times. Other nucleotide sequences from this sample produce the same CDR3. This chain links TRBV7-2 with TRBJ2-3, with D maybe TRBD1 (6 bases). The CDR3 spans 12 residues. Trimming shortened V by 4 bases and J by 6 bases, and 8 bases separated the two germline ends. Germline CDR1 reads SGHTA; CDR2 reads FQGNSA. The CDR3, as DNA: TGTGCCAGCAGCTCGCAGGGGGATACGCAGTATTTT. It translates to CASSSQGDTQYF.

J is TRBJ2-1 and V is TRBV24-1; perhaps TRBD2 as D (5 bases). CDR3 length: 11 amino acids. Germline CDR1 reads KGHDR; CDR2 reads SFDVKD. Trimming took 3 bases from V and 15 from J, leaving 11 bases between them. The chain's CDR3 is CATSDQRRWFF. DNA for the CDR3: TGTGCCACCAGTGATCAGAGGAGGTGGTTCTTC.

The CDR3 here is CASSRNPDRAGANVLTF. The CDR3 DNA follows: TGTGCCAGCTCACGAAACCCGGACAGGGCTGGGGCCAACGTCCTGACTTTC. The chain recombines TRBV18 with TRBJ2-6, with 8 bases matching TRBD1. The CDR3 length is 17 residues. The V gene end was trimmed by 4 bases and the J gene end by 2 bases; junction bases not matched to a gene: 7. CDR1 KGHSH and CDR2 LQKENI come from the germline V gene. Supplemented by reference TRBV18 and TRBJ2-6, the full variable domain reads NAGVMQNPRHLVRRRGQEARLRCSPMKGHSHVYWYRQLPEEGLKFMVYLQKENIIDESGMPKERFSAEFPKEGPSILRIQQVVRGDSAAYFCASSRNPDRAGANVLTFGAGSRLTVL.

The chain combines TRBV4-1 with TRBJ1-2, with D perhaps TRBD1 (6 bases). The CDR3 contains 16 residues. Germline-derived CDR1 and CDR2 are MGHRA and YSYEKL. The V end was cut by 0 bases, the J end by 5 bases, with 16 bases between. The CDR3 region has the DNA TGCGCCAGCAGCCAAGATCTCGACAGGCGGGTGTATGGCTACACCTTC. It encodes CASSQDLDRRVYGYTF.

This chain uses TRBV7-6 with TRBJ1-5, with a weak D call TRBD1 (6 bases). Trimming cost V 1 base and J 5 bases, with 15 bases left between them. The CDR3 consists of 16 residues. Germline CDR1 SGHVS, CDR2 FNYEAQ. The CDR3 DNA reads TGTGCCAGCAGCTTAGTACAGGGCATTCCATATCAGCCCCAGCATTTT. Translated, it gives CASSLVQGIPYQPQHF.

The chain links TRBV2 to TRBJ1-5; maybe TRBD1 (5 bases). The CDR3 spans 13 residues. CDR1 SNHLY and CDR2 FYNNEI come from the germline V gene. Trimming stripped 4 bases from V and 4 bases from J, with 8 bases between. The CDR3 region is CASSVGGNQPQHF. CDR3 nucleotides: TGTGCCAGCAGTGTTGGGGGGAATCAGCCCCAGCATTTT.

The chain couples TRBV30 to TRBJ1-2; TRBD1 aligns across 7 bases. V was pared by 2 bases and J by 8 bases, with 11 bases of the junction left unmatched. The V gene's germline CDR1 is GTSNPN and CDR2 SVGIG (reference sequence). CDR3 length: 14 residues. The CDR3 reads CAWSPGQRGLGYTF. The CDR3 region has the DNA TGTGCCTGGAGTCCGGGACAGAGGGGACTCGGCTACACCTTC.

V gene TRBV6-2 or TRBV6-3 combines with J gene TRBJ2-7, with 7 bases matching TRBD1. The CDR3 extends over 15 amino acids. The V gene's germline CDR1 is MNHEY and CDR2 SVGEGT. V shed 0 bases and J 5 bases; nucleotides not matched to a gene: 7. CDR3 residues: CASSYSWTGLDEQYF. The CDR3 bases are TGTGCCAGCAGTTACTCGTGGACAGGCTTGGACGAGCAGTACTTC.

This rearrangement joins TRBV12-1 to TRBJ2-2; the DNA was not compared with TRBD2, the D call given in the table. TRBV12-1 is listed as a pseudogene. This CDR3 has 14 amino acids. Here the CDR3 DNA reads TGTGCCAGCAGCCTCGGGCTCGACTACGGGGAGCTGTTTTTT. It yields the protein CASSLGLDYGELFF.

The chain combines TRBV19 with TRBJ2-1; TRBD2 might be the D (6 bases). Per the germline V gene, CDR1 is LNHDA and CDR2 is SQIVND (reference sequence). V was shortened by 6 bases and J by 3 bases, with 18 bases between the two germline ends. The CDR3 spans 16 residues. This CDR3 reads CASRMPGAGIYNEQFF. The CDR3 DNA is TGTGCCAGTAGGATGCCTGGCGCGGGGATCTACAATGAGCAGTTCTTC.

J is TRBJ2-3 and V is TRBV7-3; 9 positions agree with TRBD1. With 3 bases clipped from V and 7 bases from J, the junction kept 8 bases outside the gene matches. The CDR3 has 15 amino acids. The germline V gene encodes CDR1 SGHTA and CDR2 FQGTGA. In nucleotides, the CDR3 is TGTGCCAGCAGCTTGGGGGGACAGGGTACAAATACGCAGTATTTT. As protein: CASSLGGQGTNTQYF.

Only a few counts were recorded for this clone. The chain uses TRBV7-9 and TRBJ2-3; tentatively, D is TRBD2 (6 bases). Trimming stripped 5 bases from V and 0 bases from J, with 24 bases between. The germline gives CDR1 SEHNR, CDR2 FQNEAQ (reference sequence). This CDR3 is built from 19 residues. The CDR3 spells CASSLRLAVLTSSTDTQYF. CDR3 bases: TGTGCCAGCAGCCTCCGGTTAGCGGTCCTCACCTCTAGCACAGATACGCAGTATTTT.

The chain recombines TRBV4-1 with TRBJ2-1; 10 nucleotides agree with TRBD2. The CDR3 covers 15 residues. Germline CDR1 and CDR2: MGHRA and YSYEKL. V dropped 3 bases and J dropped 10; count of bases not matched to a gene: 9. As DNA, the CDR3 is TGCGCCAGCAGCCAGGGACTCGGACTAGCGGAGGAGCAGTTCTTC. Translating gives CASSQGLGLAEEQFF.

This clone was observed a handful of times. The chain recombines TRBV11-3 with TRBJ1-6; D is unresolved. The germline V gene encodes CDR1 SGHNT and CDR2 YENEEA. The CDR3 has 13 amino acids. Trimming shortened V by 5 bases and J by 7 bases, and 9 bases separated the two germline ends. CDR3 region: CASSLAANSPLHF. CDR3 sequence (DNA): TGTGCCAGCAGCCTGGCAGCGAATTCACCCCTCCACTTT. Using reference TRBV11-3 and TRBJ1-6 for the parts outside the CDR3, the full variable domain is EAGVVQSPRYKIIEKKQPVAFWCNPISGHNTLYWYLQNLGQGPELLIRYENEEAVDDSQLPKDRFSAERLKGVDSTLKIQPAELGDSAVYLCASSLAANSPLHFGNGTRLTVT.

This clone was seen just once. The chain uses TRBV25-1 and TRBJ2-1; the D gene is possibly TRBD1 (6 bases). CDR1 is MGHDK, CDR2 SYGVNS, per germline. This CDR3 contains 18 residues. Trimming took off 3 bases at V and 2 bases at J, with 20 bases between the two ends. CDR3 region: CASSEAPLDRSTYNEQFF. In DNA, the CDR3 is TGTGCCAGCAGTGAGGCCCCACTAGACAGGTCGACCTACAATGAGCAGTTCTTC.

This clone appeared once. J is TRBJ2-7 and V is TRBV23-1; 7 positions match TRBD1. TRBV23-1 is an open reading frame whose function is uncertain. CDR3 size: 16 residues. Trimming took 0 bases from V and 4 from J; bases not matched to a gene: 9. CDR3: CASSQSLTGKGYEQYF. In DNA form, the CDR3 reads TGCGCCAGCAGTCAATCCCTGACAGGGAAAGGTTACGAGCAGTACTTC.

V usage is TRBV7-2 and J usage is TRBJ1-4, with TRBD1 matching over 9 bases. The germline CDR1 and CDR2 sequences are SGHTA and FQGNSA. After removal of 6 bases from V and 8 bases from J, the junction contained 13 bases not matched to a gene. This CDR3 contains 16 residues. CDR3 nucleotides: TGTGCCAGCAGTTACTCCCCCGGGACAGGGAGCGAAAAACTGTTTTTT. Its translation is CASSYSPGTGSEKLFF.

The chain has TRBV10-3 and TRBJ2-1, with a tentative D call TRBD1 (5 bases). Germline loops: CDR1 ENHRY, CDR2 SYGVKD. The CDR3 is 15 amino acids. V lost 4 bases to trimming and J lost 0 bases, with 10 bases between them. The CDR3 loop reads CAISAGHSSYNEQFF. Here the CDR3 DNA reads TGTGCCATCAGTGCCGGACACAGCTCCTACAATGAGCAGTTCTTC.

This rearrangement joins TRBV6-2 or TRBV6-3 to TRBJ1-5; D is uncertain. V was cut by 0 bases and J by 0 bases, with 9 bases left in between. The germline gives CDR1 MNHEY, CDR2 SVGEGT. This CDR3 has 16 residues. In nucleotides, the CDR3 is TGTGCCAGCAGTTACTCCTACAGAAATAGCAATCAGCCCCAGCATTTT. This sequence encodes CASSYSYRNSNQPQHF.